One sample yielded the 28 T cell receptor beta chains listed below, sequenced in a study of T-cell memory formation after mild COVID-19. TCRdb reanalysed the 5' RACE reads using MiXCR and keeps one entry per CDR3 protein. The data contain roughly 510,000 distinct CDR3 sequences, 17% of them singletons. Sequenced: PBMCs or a T cell subset sorted from them (not recorded which). All receptors come from an adult woman who had mild COVID-19 (a few samples of this study predate the infection). Cell type and time point are not known.

Only a few counts were recorded for this clonotype. The chain uses TRBV12-3 or TRBV12-4 and TRBJ1-1, with D possibly TRBD1 on 5 matching bases. Trimming left V 5 bases short and J 4 bases short, with 14 bases between. The CDR3 totals 14 residues. As DNA, the CDR3 is TGTGCCAGCAGTGCTAGCCGGGGCGGCACTGAAGCTTTCTTT. It is translated as CASSASRGGTEAFF.

This clonotype has a handful of counts. The junction differs from germline at one of its ends, possibly a read error. The chain couples TRBV28 to TRBJ2-7; 7 nucleotides align to TRBD1. The CDR3 totals 13 residues. The germline V gene encodes CDR1 MDHEN and CDR2 SYDVKM. Written as DNA, the CDR3 is TGTGCCAGCAGTGGGACAGTCTCCCACGAGCAGTACTTC. It specifies CASSGTVSHEQYF.

This clonotype turned up a few times. The rearrangement links TRBV20-1 to TRBJ1-6, with D possibly being TRBD1 (5 bases). Trimming took 6 bases from V and 0 from J, leaving 12 bases between them. This CDR3 comprises 15 residues. CDR1 is DFQATT, CDR2 SNEGSKA, per germline (reference sequence). This chain's CDR3 is CSAAYRGSYNSPLHF. CDR3 nucleotide sequence: TGCAGTGCCGCCTATAGGGGCTCCTATAATTCACCCCTCCACTTT.

The chain combines TRBV7-6 with TRBJ2-2; D is unclear. The V gene's germline CDR1 is SGHVS and CDR2 FNYEAQ. V lost 1 base, J lost 2 bases, and 14 bases lay in between. This CDR3 region has 17 residues. CDR3 sequence: CASSLGSVSGNTGELFF. CDR3 DNA: TGTGCCAGCAGCTTAGGGTCCGTTAGTGGAAACACCGGGGAGCTGTTTTTT.

A few counts support this clonotype. The genes are TRBV7-9 and TRBJ1-1, with TRBD1 as a possible D gene (6 bases). This CDR3 spans 16 amino acids. Per the germline V gene, CDR1 is SEHNR and CDR2 is FQNEAQ (reference sequence). Deletions cut 5 bases from V and 0 bases from J, with 16 bases between. CDR3 amino acids: CASSAGARGMNTEAFF. CDR3 bases: TGTGCCAGCAGCGCGGGGGCCAGAGGCATGAACACTGAAGCTTTCTTT.

The chain joins TRBV6-1 to TRBJ2-5, with TRBD1 matching over 8 bases. Germline V lookup: CDR1 MNHNS, CDR2 SASEGT. J gave up 7 bases and V 5 bases, and 3 bases lay outside the gene matches. CDR3 size: 12 residues. The CDR3 sequence is CASSWTGRTQYF. Here the CDR3 DNA reads TGTGCCAGCAGTTGGACAGGGAGGACCCAGTACTTC.

The rearrangement links TRBV6-2 or TRBV6-3 to TRBJ1-5; D may be TRBD1 (6 bases). The V gene's germline CDR1 is MNHEY and CDR2 SVGEGT. The CDR3 is 19 residues long. V was pared by 3 bases and J by 0 bases, with 21 bases between. The CDR3 nucleotides are TGTGCCAGCAGTTATTCAACAGGGAGCCTCATCTATAGCAATCAGCCCCAGCATTTT. Translating gives CASSYSTGSLIYSNQPQHF.

This chain uses TRBV18 with TRBJ2-5; 7 bases map to TRBD1. The CDR3 has 15 residues. The V and J ends lost 1 base and 2 bases, in that order; junction bases with no gene match: 4. Germline V gene data show CDR1 as KGHSH and CDR2 as LQKENI. In DNA form, the CDR3 reads TGTGCCAGCTCACCACGGACAGGTCCTCAAGAGACCCAGTACTTC. Translation: CASSPRTGPQETQYF.

The table lists this clonotype with a count of one. The chain employs TRBV6-6 and TRBJ2-7; possible D gene TRBD1, 5 bases. Germline CDR1 is MNHNY and CDR2 is SVGAGI (reference sequence). Between the trimmed V and J ends, which lost 0 bases and 3 bases, there was a span of 12 bases. The CDR3 runs to 15 residues. CDR3 in amino acids: CASSYSGSGYYEQYF. The CDR3 DNA follows: TGTGCCAGCAGTTACTCGGGGTCAGGGTACTACGAGCAGTACTTC.

The chain carries TRBV4-3 and TRBJ2-1, with TRBD2 as a possible D gene (5 bases). Germline V gives CDR1 LGHNA, CDR2 YSLEER. This CDR3 spans 16 amino acids. V dropped 1 base and J dropped 0 bases, with 10 bases sitting between them. CDR3 bases: TGCGCCAGCAGCCAAGGATCGGGGAGCTCCTACAATGAGCAGTTCTTC. Amino acids: CASSQGSGSSYNEQFF.

This clonotype has only a few counts. The chain couples TRBV5-1 to TRBJ1-1, with D hard to call. V was cut by 1 base and J by 2 bases, with 12 bases left in between. The CDR3 is 15 residues long. The germline V gene encodes CDR1 SGHRS and CDR2 YFSETQ. The CDR3, as DNA: TGCGCCAGCAGCTTGTTAGCGGGAATCAACACTGAAGCTTTCTTT. It codes for CASSLLAGINTEAFF.

V and J are TRBV27 and TRBJ1-1; D remains ambiguous. The CDR3 contains 14 residues. CDR1 is MNHEY, CDR2 SMNVEV, per germline (reference sequence). V lost 3 bases and J 0 bases, leaving 8 bases between the germline ends. CDR3 DNA: TGTGCCAGCAGTTTCGATATCATGAACACTGAAGCTTTCTTT. Translating it yields CASSFDIMNTEAFF.

In its sample, this clonotype was seen a few times. The V gene is TRBV6-2 or TRBV6-3, the J gene TRBJ2-7; D unresolved. The CDR3 length is 14 residues. Germline values: CDR1 MNHEY, CDR2 SVGEGT. V was pared by 0 bases and J by 6 bases, with 12 bases between. CDR3 sequence reads: CASSYSRDPVEQYF. The CDR3 nucleotides read TGTGCCAGCAGTTACTCGAGAGATCCGGTCGAGCAGTACTTC.

The chain couples TRBV7-8 to TRBJ1-5; D is ambiguous. CDR1 is SGHVS, CDR2 FQNEAQ, per germline. The CDR3 contains 16 residues. Trimming removed 2 bases at V and 2 bases at J, with 13 bases between. The CDR3 DNA follows: TGTGCCAGCAGCTTATATGTGGGCTTGGGCAATCAGCCCCAGCATTTT. Residues: CASSLYVGLGNQPQHF.

The chain recombines TRBV7-3 with TRBJ2-1; 12 nucleotides agree with TRBD2. V lost 7 bases and J lost 5; bases outside the gene matches: 6. The CDR3 has 15 amino acids. CDR1 and CDR2 (germline): SGHTA, FQGTGA. CDR3 protein: CASKRLAGDHNEQFF. Here the CDR3 DNA reads TGTGCCAGCAAGCGACTAGCGGGGGACCACAATGAGCAGTTCTTC.

The chain links TRBV9 to TRBJ2-7, with 14 bases that match TRBD2. Trimming at V came to 4 bases and at J to 3 bases, leaving 6 bases not matched to a gene. CDR3 length equals 16 residues. Germline V CDR1 and CDR2: SGDLS, YYNGEE. CDR3 loop: CASSLTGLAGVYEQYF. In DNA, the CDR3 is TGTGCCAGCAGCTTGACGGGACTAGCGGGAGTCTACGAGCAGTACTTC.

This clonotype was found a few times. The V call is TRBV9, the J call TRBJ2-7; D tentatively fits TRBD1 or TRBD2 (5 bases each). The CDR3 runs to 15 residues. The V and J ends lost 0 bases and 6 bases respectively, with 16 bases between them. CDR1 SGDLS and CDR2 YYNGEE come from the germline V gene. The CDR3 region is CASSVGPQVGSEQYF. The CDR3 DNA is TGTGCCAGCAGCGTAGGACCACAGGTGGGGAGCGAGCAGTACTTC. Combining the CDR3 with reference TRBV9 and TRBJ2-7 gives the whole variable domain DSGVTQTPKHLITATGQRVTLRCSPRSGDLSVYWYQQSLDQGLQFLIQYYNGEERAKGNILERFSAQQFPDLHSELNLSSLELGDSALYFCASSVGPQVGSEQYFGPGTRLTVT.

This chain uses TRBV5-6 with TRBJ1-1, with 7 bases lining up with TRBD1. This CDR3 has 16 amino acids. V shed 3 bases, J shed 4 bases, and the junction held 12 bases outside the gene matches. Per germline, CDR1 SGHDT and CDR2 YYEEEE. CDR3 sequence: CASSCYDRVSCTEAFF. CDR3 in DNA: TGTGCCAGCAGCTGCTATGACAGGGTTTCCTGCACTGAAGCTTTCTTT.

The DNA for the CDR3 is TGTGCCAGCAGCCGTTCTGGGGACAGGGTAACCTACGAGCAGTACTTC. This encodes CASSRSGDRVTYEQYF. V gene TRBV12-3 or TRBV12-4 combines with J gene TRBJ2-7, with 9 bases aligning to TRBD1. The CDR3 covers 16 residues. The ends lost 6 bases at V and 2 bases at J; junction bases unmatched: 11.

The chain combines TRBV5-1 with TRBJ1-3; TRBD1 is a possible D gene (5 bases). Germline lookup yields CDR1 SGHRS and CDR2 YFSETQ. The CDR3 is 14 residues long. Between the trimmed V and J ends, which lost 0 bases and 3 bases, there was a span of 7 bases. CDR3 bases: TGCGCCAGCAGCTTGGTGGGGGATGGAAACACCATATATTTT. Its protein is CASSLVGDGNTIYF. Combining the CDR3 with reference TRBV5-1 and TRBJ1-3 gives the whole variable domain KAGVTQTPRYLIKTRGQQVTLSCSPISGHRSVSWYQQTPGQGLQFLFEYFSETQRNKGNFPGRFSGRQFSNSRSEMNVSTLELGDSALYLCASSLVGDGNTIYFGEGSWLTVV.

The V and J genes are TRBV9 and TRBJ2-3; D may be TRBD1 or TRBD2 (5 bases each). Germline V CDR1 and CDR2: SGDLS, YYNGEE. The CDR3 runs to 16 residues. The germline V and J ends were trimmed by 3 bases and 1 base, with 15 bases remaining between them. This CDR3 reads CASSGPRDVGTDTQYF. The CDR3, as DNA: TGTGCCAGCAGCGGACCCCGGGACGTAGGCACAGATACGCAGTATTTT.

This clonotype was counted a few times. The gene calls are TRBV6-5 and TRBJ1-2; 7 bases are a match to TRBD1. The CDR3 sequence is 13 residues long. Trimming took 4 bases from V and 3 from J; bases not matched to a gene: 2. Germline V gene sequence: CDR1 MNHEY, CDR2 SVGAGI. The chain's CDR3 is CASSSGGDYGYTF. CDR3 in DNA: TGTGCCAGCAGTTCAGGGGGGGACTATGGCTACACCTTC.

This clonotype has only a few counts. The rearrangement uses TRBV6-5 and TRBJ2-7, with 7 bases lining up with TRBD1. The length of the CDR3 is 16 residues. V shed 7 bases, J shed 0 bases, and the junction held 12 bases outside the gene matches. CDR1 and CDR2 (germline): MNHEY, SVGAGI. The CDR3 loop is CASTPAPGQSSYEQYF. The CDR3 coding sequence is TGTGCCAGCACCCCAGCCCCGGGACAGAGCTCCTACGAGCAGTACTTC.

This clonotype appeared a few times. This chain uses TRBV4-2 with TRBJ1-3; D not certain. CDR1 LGHNA and CDR2 YNFKEQ come from the germline V gene. The ends were cut back, 0 bases at V and 1 base at J, with 13 bases in the middle. CDR3 size: 17 residues. CDR3 sequence reads: CASSQDLAKGSGNTIYF. The CDR3 DNA is TGTGCCAGCAGCCAAGATCTTGCGAAAGGGTCTGGAAACACCATATATTTT.

The rearrangement links TRBV9 to TRBJ1-6; D is undetermined. This CDR3 is built from 15 residues. Looked up from germline, CDR1 is SGDLS and CDR2 is YYNGEE. Trimming removed 4 bases at V and 5 bases at J, with 13 bases between. CDR3 sequence: CASSMDGYNNSPLHF. The CDR3 nucleotides are TGTGCCAGCAGCATGGACGGATATAATAATTCACCCCTCCACTTT.

This clonotype was detected a few times. The CDR3 spells CASSQDGTSWTDTQYF. In DNA, the CDR3 is TGTGCCAGCAGCCAAGACGGGACTAGCTGGACAGATACGCAGTATTTT. V and J are TRBV4-2 and TRBJ2-3, with 9 bases fitting TRBD2. V gave up 0 bases and J gave up 3 bases; unmatched junction bases: 4. This CDR3 region has 16 residues. Germline loops: CDR1 LGHNA, CDR2 YNFKEQ.

This chain links TRBV9 with TRBJ2-1, with D possibly being TRBD2 (6 bases). Trimming left V 0 bases short and J 9 bases short, with 16 bases between. From germline, CDR1 is SGDLS and CDR2 YYNGEE. The CDR3 runs 15 residues. The CDR3 DNA is TGTGCCAGCAGCGTAGATGCGGGGACGGGGTCTGAGCAGTTCTTC. It codes for CASSVDAGTGSEQFF.

This clonotype has at least ten counts. The rearrangement joins TRBV5-1 to TRBJ2-2; D is ambiguous. In germline, CDR1 is SGHRS, CDR2 YFSETQ. Trimming shortened V by 5 bases and J by 0 bases, and 8 bases separated the two germline ends. The CDR3 contains 14 residues. CDR3 region: CASSFSANTGELFF. In DNA, the CDR3 is TGCGCCAGCAGTTTTTCAGCGAACACCGGGGAGCTGTTTTTT.